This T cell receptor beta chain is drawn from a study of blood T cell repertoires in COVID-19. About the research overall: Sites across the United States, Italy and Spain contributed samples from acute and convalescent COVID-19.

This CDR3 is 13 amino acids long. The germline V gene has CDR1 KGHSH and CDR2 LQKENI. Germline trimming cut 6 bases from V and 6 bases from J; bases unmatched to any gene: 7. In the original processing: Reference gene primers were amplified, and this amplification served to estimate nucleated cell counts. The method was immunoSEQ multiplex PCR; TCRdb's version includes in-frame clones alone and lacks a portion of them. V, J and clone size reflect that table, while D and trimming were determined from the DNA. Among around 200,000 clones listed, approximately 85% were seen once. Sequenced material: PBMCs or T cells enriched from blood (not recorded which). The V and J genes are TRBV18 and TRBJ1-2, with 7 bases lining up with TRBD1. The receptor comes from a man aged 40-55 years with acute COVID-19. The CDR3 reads CASSRQGNDGYTF. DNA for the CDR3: TGTGCCAGCTCGCGACAGGGAAACGATGGCTACACCTTC.